This T cell receptor beta chain stems from a study of human T cells and chemical hapten exposure. Study results and limitations: Expanded TCRs were compared with controls, and the expanded TCRs formed significantly more large CDR3 similarity clusters.

Via MiXCR, TCRdb re-called the RACE reads, giving one row per CDR3 protein. The sample has 80,000 to 95,000 distinct CDR3 sequences; 11% are singletons. Noted time point: patch test 2, 6 weeks after DPC sensitization. Indicated treatment: therapeutic diphenylcyclopropenone sensitization with weekly scalp DPC. A word on this clonotype: As yet, its antigen is unknown.

The germline V gene encodes CDR1 SGHAT and CDR2 FQNNGV. The CDR3 consists of 17 residues. This chain links TRBV11-2 with TRBJ2-7; TRBD1 agrees at 7 bases. The DNA end lines up better with TRBJ2-5; the J call may be wrong. This TCR came from a man younger than 30 with alopecia areata. Some clones in this sample may be carry-over from other donors' samples. The sample consisted of whole blood, taken in connection with sensitization to the hapten diphenylcyclopropenone (DPC). The chain's CDR3 is CASSPTKGPKGAKTQYF. CDR3 coding DNA: TGTGCCAGCAGCCCTACAAAGGGCCCCAAGGGGGCAAAGACCCAGTACTTC.